Listed here are 17 T cell receptor beta chains from one sample, sequenced in a study of T cell clonotyping in hematopoietic cell transplantation. The table came from immunoSEQ multiplex PCR; TCRdb's copy has only in-frame clones and leaves some out. The sample consists of 35,000 to 45,000 clones, about 90% of them appearing once. Sequencing was done on a sample of peripheral blood mononuclear cells. These receptors were collected from a woman aged 40 to 50 in good health. Some clones in this sample may be carry-over from other donors' samples.

This chain uses TRBV28 with TRBJ2-2, with 10 positions matching TRBD2. The germline V gene encodes CDR1 MDHEN and CDR2 SYDVKM. The CDR3 runs to 15 residues. The CDR3 is CGSGLAGANTGELFF. CDR3 DNA: TGTGGTAGCGGTCTAGCGGGAGCGAACACCGGGGAGCTGTTTTTT.

The chain employs TRBV5-4 and TRBJ2-1, with D perhaps assigned TRBD1 or TRBD2 (5 bases each). This CDR3 region has 16 residues. Deletions cut 0 bases from V and 1 base from J, with 11 bases between. Germline CDR1 and CDR2: SGHNT and YYREEE (reference sequence). The CDR3 bases are TGTGCCAGCAGCTTGGATGGGGGTTCATCCTACAATGAGCAGTTCTTC. Encoded protein: CASSLDGGSSYNEQFF.

The rearrangement joins TRBV6-1 to TRBJ2-7, with a weak D call TRBD1 (5 bases). CDR1 and CDR2 from the germline V gene are MNHNS and SASEGT. The CDR3 runs 14 residues. Trimming removed 8 bases from V and 5 bases from J, with 19 bases in between. CDR3 bases: TGTGCCAGCGGATTAAGGGGAATCCGGAACGAGCAGTACTTC. This sequence encodes CASGLRGIRNEQYF.

The chain is built from TRBV25-1 and TRBJ1-1, with 7 bases matching TRBD1. CDR1 MGHDK and CDR2 SYGVNS come from the germline V gene. The J segment lost 7 bases and the V segment lost 5 bases, leaving 19 bases of the junction unmatched. This CDR3 contains 17 residues. The CDR3 nucleotides are TGTGCCAGCAGTAACCTAATCGTCAGGGGGTTAACCCTTGAAGCTTTCTTT. Translation gives CASSNLIVRGLTLEAFF.

CDR3 amino acids: CASGGGTEAFF. DNA of the CDR3: TGTGCCAGCGGAGGGGGCACTGAAGCTTTCTTT. The chain carries TRBV28 and TRBJ1-1; D possibly corresponds to TRBD1 (6 bases). The CDR3 sequence is 11 residues long. Germline V lookup: CDR1 MDHEN, CDR2 SYDVKM. V lost 8 bases to trimming and J lost 4 bases, with 8 bases between them.

This clone was observed a single time. The chain couples TRBV28 to TRBJ2-7, with D hard to call. CDR3 length: 14 residues. Trimming stripped 8 bases from V and 4 bases from J, with 18 bases between. Germline V CDR1 and CDR2: MDHEN, SYDVKM. Written as DNA, the CDR3 is TGTGCCAGCGTCGGCCTAGGGTCGCGGTACGAGCAGTACTTC. This sequence encodes CASVGLGSRYEQYF.

In DNA, the CDR3 is TGTGCCCTTTTGGGGGCCTTTTCTGCTGAAGCTTTCTTT. This sequence encodes CALLGAFSAEAFF. The gene calls are TRBV6-1 and TRBJ1-1, with D possibly matching TRBD1 (6 bases). This CDR3 is 13 amino acids long. CDR1 and CDR2 (germline): MNHNS, SASEGT. The germline V and J ends were trimmed by 11 bases and 6 bases, with 19 bases remaining between them.

This chain joins TRBV6-5 and TRBJ2-2, with D tentatively TRBD2 (5 bases). The germline V and J ends were trimmed by 0 bases and 5 bases, with 10 bases remaining between them. The CDR3 contains 15 residues. Germline-derived CDR1 and CDR2 are MNHEY and SVGAGI. The CDR3 loop reads CASSYSPSYTGELFF. CDR3 coding DNA: TGTGCCAGCAGTTACTCCCCTAGCTATACCGGGGAGCTGTTTTTT.

The CDR3 sequence: CASSLGPALWETQYF. In DNA, the CDR3 is TGCGCCAGCAGCCTGGGGCCTGCCCTTTGGGAGACCCAGTACTTC. The chain combines TRBV4-1 with TRBJ2-5, with D perhaps matching TRBD1 (5 bases). Germline lookup yields CDR1 MGHRA and CDR2 YSYEKL. CDR3 length: 15 residues. The V gene lost 4 bases and the J gene lost 5 bases, with 17 bases spanning the gap.

The chain uses TRBV9 and TRBJ1-2; TRBD1 agrees at 9 bases. Germline CDR1 reads SGDLS; CDR2 reads YYNGEE. Unmatched junction bases numbered 3, after V lost 6 bases and J lost 0 bases. CDR3 size: 14 residues. The CDR3 DNA reads as TGTGCCAGCACAAGACAGGGGGCTAACTATGGCTACACCTTC. This sequence encodes CASTRQGANYGYTF.

The chain carries TRBV6-5 and TRBJ1-4, with D possibly matching TRBD1 (5 bases). Germline values: CDR1 MNHEY, CDR2 SVGAGI. This CDR3 has 16 amino acids. V lost 2 bases to trimming and J lost 10 bases, with 20 bases between them. The CDR3, as DNA: TGTGCCAGCAGTTACGGAGCGGGTGGGGGTGCACGAAAACTGTTTTTT. This codes for CASSYGAGGGARKLFF.

This clone appeared once. This chain uses TRBV30 with TRBJ2-2, with 7 bases that match TRBD1. The CDR3 consists of 14 residues. Germline lookup yields CDR1 GTSNPN and CDR2 SVGIG (reference sequence). The trim removed 1 base at V and 7 bases at J, leaving 6 bases unmatched. The DNA of the CDR3 is TGTGCCTGGAGTGGGGACAGCCGGAACGGGGAGCTGTTTTTT. Protein sequence: CAWSGDSRNGELFF. The entire variable domain, with the rest obtained from reference TRBV30 and TRBJ2-2, is as follows: SQTIHQWPATLVQPVGSPLSLECTVEGTSNPNLYWYRQAAGRGLQLLFYSVGIGQISSEVPQNLSASRPQDRQFILSSKKLLLSDSGFYLCAWSGDSRNGELFFGEGSRLTVL.

The gene calls are TRBV5-1 and TRBJ2-5; D is uncertain. Germline V CDR1 and CDR2: SGHRS, YFSETQ. The germline V and J ends were trimmed by 6 bases and 1 base, with 4 bases remaining between them. This CDR3 is 11 amino acids long. The CDR3 loop is CASTLQETQYF. Written as DNA, the CDR3 is TGCGCCAGCACCCTCCAAGAGACCCAGTACTTC.

This chain joins TRBV5-1 and TRBJ2-5, with TRBD1 matching 7 bases. The CDR3 sequence is 19 residues long. V lost 3 bases and J lost 1; bases outside the gene matches: 18. In germline, CDR1 is SGHRS, CDR2 YFSETQ. This chain's CDR3 is CASSYPAKRGRGSQETQYF. DNA of the CDR3: TGCGCCAGCAGCTACCCGGCGAAGAGGGGCAGGGGGAGCCAAGAGACCCAGTACTTC.

The rearrangement uses TRBV29-1 and TRBJ1-2; no definite D call. This CDR3 spans 12 amino acids. Looked up from germline, CDR1 is SQVTM and CDR2 is ANQGSEA. V was trimmed by 6 bases and J by 3 bases, leaving 11 bases between them. CDR3 sequence reads: CSVLYGDYGYTF. In DNA form, the CDR3 reads TGCAGCGTCCTCTATGGTGACTATGGCTACACCTTC.

The genes are TRBV4-1 and TRBJ2-5; 9 nucleotides align to TRBD1. The CDR3 is 16 amino acids. CDR1 and CDR2 (germline): MGHRA, YSYEKL. V lost 3 bases and J lost 5; bases outside the gene matches: 10. The CDR3, as DNA: TGCGCCAGCAGCCACACCGTACAGGGGGCTGGGGAGACCCAGTACTTC. Translation: CASSHTVQGAGETQYF.

The V and J genes are TRBV6-1 and TRBJ2-7; possible D gene TRBD2, 6 bases. The germline V and J ends were trimmed by 0 bases and 2 bases, with 11 bases remaining between them. Germline V gene data show CDR1 as MNHNS and CDR2 as SASEGT. The CDR3 has 15 amino acids. For the CDR3, the DNA is TGTGCCAGCAGTGAAGCGCGGCTAGCGCCCTACGAGCAGTACTTC. Amino acid sequence: CASSEARLAPYEQYF.